The rows below give T cell receptor beta chains drawn from one sample of a study of blood T cells in healthy people across ages. TCRdb recomputed calls from the 5' RACE reads with MiXCR, one row per CDR3 protein. This repertoire shows about 1.5 million distinct CDR3 sequences, around 40% found once; its top ten account for 4%. The sequencing sample was made of blood. The receptors were sampled from a woman aged 18-35 years in good health. The CDR3 runs from the conserved cysteine through the conserved F or W. D genes are given only for firm matches. Not all rows give a size; the values are once, few, many and, for expanded clones, a class.

j_gene	d_gene	abundance	v_gene	CDR3nt	CDR3aa
TRBJ2-4	TRBD2	once	TRBV4-1	TGCGCCAGCAGCCAACGACTAGCGGGGGTAGACATTCAGTACTTC	CASSQRLAGVDIQYF
TRBJ2-5	.	.	TRBV27	TGTGCCAGCAGTGCAATCAGGGGCGGGGGAGAGACCCAGTACTTC	CASSAIRGGGETQYF
TRBJ2-6	.	.	TRBV7-9	TGTGCCAGCAGCTTAGGACATCTCAACGTCCTGACTTTC	CASSLGHLNVLTF
TRBJ1-2	.	.	TRBV27	TGTGCCAGCAGTTTCAAGCCAAACTATGGCTACACCTTC	CASSFKPNYGYTF
TRBJ2-5	.	.	TRBV4-1	TGCGCCAGCAGCCAAGATAGGCTAGCCGGCAATGAGCAGTACTTC	CASSQDRLAGNEQYF
TRBJ2-1	.	.	TRBV19	TGTGCCACGATCAGCCCTGTCAATGAGCAGTTCTTC	CATISPVNEQFF
TRBJ1-2	.	.	TRBV4-1	TGCGACAGCAGCCCCAGAGGCAACGCAAACTATGGCTACACCTTC	CDSSPRGNANYGYTF
TRBJ2-5	TRBD2	.	TRBV20-1	TGCGGTGCTACACAGACTAGCGGTGTCTACAATGAGCAGTACTTC	CGATQTSGVYNEQYF
TRBJ1-5	.	few	TRBV6-2/TRBV6-3	TGTGCCAGCACCACGCAGGGTTATCAGCCCCAGCATTTT	CASTTQGYQPQHF
TRBJ2-4	.	.	TRBV5-1	TGCGCCAGCAGCGACCAGGGTTACATTCAGTACTTC	CASSDQGYIQYF
TRBJ2-3	TRBD2	.	TRBV20-1	TGCAGTGCACCCTCTAGCGGAGCCACAGATACGCAGTATTTT	CSAPSSGATDTQYF
TRBJ2-2	TRBD2	few	TRBV11-2	TGTGCCAGCAGCTTAATCAGCGGGGGGCCGCCCGGGGAGCTGTTTTTT	CASSLISGGPPGELFF
TRBJ2-3	TRBD2	few	TRBV2	TGTGCCAGCAGTGGTCCCTCCCTAGCGGGGAGCACAGATACGCAGTATTTT	CASSGPSLAGSTDTQYF
TRBJ1-2	.	few	TRBV29-1	TGCAGCGTTGAAGATCTTGGAGGGTGGTACTATGGCTACACCTTC	CSVEDLGGWYYGYTF
TRBJ1-4	.	.	TRBV12-3/TRBV12-4	TGTGCCAGCAAAAAACGAGGGGAATCAGCTAATGAAAAACTGTTTTTT	CASKKRGESANEKLFF
TRBJ1-6	.	.	TRBV20-1	TGCAGTGCTAGAGATCTAGGGGGGAGCTCCTATAATTCACCCCTCCACTTT	CSARDLGGSSYNSPLHF
TRBJ2-2	TRBD1	.	TRBV28	TGTGCCAGCAGGGGGACAGGGGAGAACACCGGGGAGCTGTTTTTT	CASRGTGENTGELFF
TRBJ2-3	.	.	TRBV10-3	TGTGCCATCAGTCGACTAGGTGCTAGCACAGATACGCAGTATTTT	CAISRLGASTDTQYF
TRBJ2-1	TRBD2	once	TRBV13	TGTGCCAGCAGCCAAGGAGCGGGAGGGCCACGCAATGAGCAGTTCTTC	CASSQGAGGPRNEQFF
TRBJ1-1	.	.	TRBV20-1	TGCAGTGCTAGGGGCAGGGATTTCTTT	CSARGRDFF
TRBJ1-5	TRBD1	.	TRBV20-1	TGCAGTGCTATAGACAGGGTGAGCAATCAGCCCCAGCATTTT	CSAIDRVSNQPQHF
TRBJ2-1	.	.	TRBV12-3/TRBV12-4	TGTGCCAGCAGTTGGGGGTTCGGGGCCTACAATGAGCAGTTCTTC	CASSWGFGAYNEQFF
TRBJ2-6	.	few	TRBV20-1	TGCAGTGCTAGCCGCGGAAAACTCTACTCTGGGGCCAACGTCCTGACTTTC	CSASRGKLYSGANVLTF
TRBJ2-1	.	.	TRBV20-1	TGCAGTGCTGAGCGGGACAACACCTACAATGAGCAGTTCTTC	CSAERDNTYNEQFF
TRBJ1-5	TRBD1	.	TRBV30	TGTGCCTGGTCAGGGGGCTTGGGCAATCAGCCCCAGCATTTT	CAWSGGLGNQPQHF
TRBJ1-4	.	.	TRBV3-1	TGTGCCAGCAGCCGTGCTGAAGGGGGAGAAAAACTGTTTTTT	CASSRAEGGEKLFF
TRBJ2-7	TRBD1	few	TRBV30	TGTGCCTGGAGAGGGGGCTCTTACGAGCAGTACTTT	CAWRGGSYEQYF
TRBJ2-5	.	.	TRBV29-1	TGCAGCGTTGTTTGGGAGACCCAGTACTTC	CSVVWETQYF
TRBJ1-2	TRBD1	few	TRBV5-1	TGCGCCAGCAGCTTGACCTGGACAGGGGAAGGCTACACCTTC	CASSLTWTGEGYTF
TRBJ2-1	.	.	TRBV28	TGTGCCAGCGGAACAGGAGGATCCATTAATGAGCAGTTCTTC	CASGTGGSINEQFF
TRBJ2-7	TRBD1	.	TRBV6-5	TGTGCCAGCACGCCAGACAGGGGGGGCTACGAGCAGTACTTC	CASTPDRGGYEQYF
TRBJ2-2	.	few	TRBV7-9	TGTGCCAGCAGCCCAAATGTGGACCCATCTTCCGGGGAGCTGTTTTTT	CASSPNVDPSSGELFF
TRBJ2-7	.	.	TRBV12-3/TRBV12-4	TGTGCCTCCGCGCGGCGGGTTGGCGAGCAGTACTTC	CASARRVGEQYF
TRBJ2-3	.	few	TRBV20-1	TGCAGTGCTAGTCGGGCACCTCTTCTCACAGATACGCAGTATTTT	CSASRAPLLTDTQYF
TRBJ1-1	.	.	TRBV12-3/TRBV12-4	TGTGCCAGCAGTTTCGTACGGAGCACTGAAGCTTTCTTT	CASSFVRSTEAFF
TRBJ2-4	TRBD2	few	TRBV5-6	TGTGCCAGCAGCACCGGACTAGCGGGAGCCATAGACATTCAGTACTTC	CASSTGLAGAIDIQYF
TRBJ1-2	.	few	TRBV6-1	TGTGCCAGCAGTGAATTGGAGAGGGTGAGCTATGGCTACACCTTC	CASSELERVSYGYTF
TRBJ2-7	.	few	TRBV4-3	TGCGCCAGCAGCCAAAATTACAGGGAGGACTACGAGCAGTACTTC	CASSQNYREDYEQYF
TRBJ1-2	.	many	TRBV20-1	TGCAGTGCTAGAGATCCTGGAGGCTACACCTTC	CSARDPGGYTF
TRBJ2-7	TRBD1	few	TRBV5-1	TGCGCCAGCAGCTTGAGAGCTGGGACAGTGAAACGTACCTACGAGCAGTACTTC	CASSLRAGTVKRTYEQYF
TRBJ2-5	.	many	TRBV5-1	TGCGCCAGCAGCTCCCTTCTGCAGGAGACCCAGTACTTC	CASSSLLQETQYF
TRBJ2-4	.	.	TRBV7-2	TGTGCCAGCAGCTTAGCTGAGGGAAACATTCAGTACTTC	CASSLAEGNIQYF
TRBJ1-2	.	.	TRBV10-3	TGTGCCATCAGCAGCCTAGGGGCACGAGACTATGGCTACACCTTC	CAISSLGARDYGYTF
TRBJ2-1	.	.	TRBV4-3	TGCGCCAGCAGCCCAGGCGGTGGTCATGAGCAGTTCTTC	CASSPGGGHEQFF
TRBJ1-1	.	.	TRBV28	TGTGCCAGCAGTTCCCCTCGGGGCCAAACTCTGAACACTGAAGCTTTCTTT	CASSSPRGQTLNTEAFF
TRBJ2-7	.	once	TRBV20-1	TGCAGTGCTAGAGATTGGAGGGTGTCGCGAGACAATGAGCAGTACTTC	CSARDWRVSRDNEQYF
TRBJ2-7	.	.	TRBV2	TGTGCCAGCAGTGAGGACTTCTCCTACGAGCAGTACTTC	CASSEDFSYEQYF
TRBJ1-1	TRBD1	.	TRBV6-2/TRBV6-3	TGTGCCAGCAGTTACCGCGACAGGGGATTTATGAACACTGAAGCTTTCTTT	CASSYRDRGFMNTEAFF
TRBJ2-1	.	.	TRBV27	TGTGCCAGCAGTTTTTTGGAGGCTGGAAATGAGCAGTTCTTC	CASSFLEAGNEQFF
TRBJ2-3	TRBD2	.	TRBV20-1	TGCAGTGTTAGAGGACTAGCCAGGGAAGGGAAGGCAGATACGCAGTATTTT	CSVRGLAREGKADTQYF
TRBJ2-7	TRBD1	few	TRBV5-6	TGTGCCAGCAGCCCAACCGGGACAGGGGTTTCCGAGCAGTACTTC	CASSPTGTGVSEQYF
TRBJ2-2	.	few	TRBV12-3/TRBV12-4	TGTGCCAGCAGTGGCCTACAGTCCGGGGAGCTGTTTTTT	CASSGLQSGELFF
TRBJ1-1	.	.	TRBV21-1	TGTGCCAGCGGCTCGTGGGACGCAAAGAACACTGAGGCTTTCTTT	CASGSWDAKNTEAFF
TRBJ1-4	.	.	TRBV7-2	TGTGCCAGCAGCCCAGGACAGCTTGAAAAACTGTTTTTT	CASSPGQLEKLFF
TRBJ1-2	.	few	TRBV7-9	TGTGCCAGCAGCCTCTGGACCGATTCCTATGGCTACACCTTC	CASSLWTDSYGYTF